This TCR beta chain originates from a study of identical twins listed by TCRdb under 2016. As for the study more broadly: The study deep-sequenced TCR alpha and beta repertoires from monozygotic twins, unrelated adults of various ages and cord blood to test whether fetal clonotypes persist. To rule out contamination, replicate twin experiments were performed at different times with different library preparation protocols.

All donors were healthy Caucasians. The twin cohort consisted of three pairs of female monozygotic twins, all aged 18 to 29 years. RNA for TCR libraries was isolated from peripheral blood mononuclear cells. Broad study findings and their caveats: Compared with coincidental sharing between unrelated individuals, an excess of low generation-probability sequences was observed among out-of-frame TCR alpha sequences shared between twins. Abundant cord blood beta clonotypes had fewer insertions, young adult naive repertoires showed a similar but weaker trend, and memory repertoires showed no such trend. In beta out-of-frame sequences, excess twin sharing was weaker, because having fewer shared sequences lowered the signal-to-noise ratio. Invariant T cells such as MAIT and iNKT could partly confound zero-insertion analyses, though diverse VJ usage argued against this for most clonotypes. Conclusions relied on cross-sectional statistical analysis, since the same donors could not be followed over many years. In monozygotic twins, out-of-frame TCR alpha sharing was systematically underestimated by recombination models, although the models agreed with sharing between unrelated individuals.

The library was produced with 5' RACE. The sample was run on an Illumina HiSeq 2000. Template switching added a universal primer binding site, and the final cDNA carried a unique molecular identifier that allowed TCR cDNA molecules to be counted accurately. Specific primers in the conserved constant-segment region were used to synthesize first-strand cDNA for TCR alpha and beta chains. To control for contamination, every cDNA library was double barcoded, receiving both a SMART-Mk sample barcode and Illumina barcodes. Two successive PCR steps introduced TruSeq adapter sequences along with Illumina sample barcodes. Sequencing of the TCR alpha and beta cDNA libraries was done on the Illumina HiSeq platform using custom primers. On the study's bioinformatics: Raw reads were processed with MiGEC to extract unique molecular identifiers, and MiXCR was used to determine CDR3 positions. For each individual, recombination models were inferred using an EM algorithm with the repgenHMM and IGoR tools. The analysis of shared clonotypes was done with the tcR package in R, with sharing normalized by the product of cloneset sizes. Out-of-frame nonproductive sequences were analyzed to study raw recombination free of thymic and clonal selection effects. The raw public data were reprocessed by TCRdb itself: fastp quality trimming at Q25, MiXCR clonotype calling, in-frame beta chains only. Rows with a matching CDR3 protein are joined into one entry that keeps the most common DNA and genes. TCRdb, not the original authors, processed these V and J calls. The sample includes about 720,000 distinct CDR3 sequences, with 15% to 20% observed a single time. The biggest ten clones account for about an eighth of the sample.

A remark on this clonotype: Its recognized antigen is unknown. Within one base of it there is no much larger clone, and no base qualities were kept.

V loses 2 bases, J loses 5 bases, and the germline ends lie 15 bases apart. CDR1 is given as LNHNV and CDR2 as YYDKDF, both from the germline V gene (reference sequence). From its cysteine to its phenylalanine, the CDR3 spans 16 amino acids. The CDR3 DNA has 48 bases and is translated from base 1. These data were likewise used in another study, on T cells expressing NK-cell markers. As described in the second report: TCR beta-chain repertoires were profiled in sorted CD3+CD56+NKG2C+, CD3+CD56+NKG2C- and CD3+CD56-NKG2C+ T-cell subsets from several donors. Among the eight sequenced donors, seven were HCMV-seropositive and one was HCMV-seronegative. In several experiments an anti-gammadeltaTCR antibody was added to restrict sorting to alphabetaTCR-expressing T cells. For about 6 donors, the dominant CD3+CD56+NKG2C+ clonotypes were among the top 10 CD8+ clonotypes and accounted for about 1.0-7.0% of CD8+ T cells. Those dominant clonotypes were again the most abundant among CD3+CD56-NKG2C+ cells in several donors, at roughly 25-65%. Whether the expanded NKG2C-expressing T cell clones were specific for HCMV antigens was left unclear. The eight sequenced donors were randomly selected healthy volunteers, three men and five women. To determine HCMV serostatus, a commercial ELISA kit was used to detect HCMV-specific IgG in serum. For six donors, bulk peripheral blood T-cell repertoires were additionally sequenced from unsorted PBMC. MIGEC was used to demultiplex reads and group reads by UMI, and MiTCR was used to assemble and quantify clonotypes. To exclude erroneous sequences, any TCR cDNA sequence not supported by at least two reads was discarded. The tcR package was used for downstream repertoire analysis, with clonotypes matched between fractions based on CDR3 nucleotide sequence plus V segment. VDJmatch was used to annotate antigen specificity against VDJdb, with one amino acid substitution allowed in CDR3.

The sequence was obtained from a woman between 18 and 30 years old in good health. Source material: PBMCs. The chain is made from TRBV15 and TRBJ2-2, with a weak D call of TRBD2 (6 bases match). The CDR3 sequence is CATSRTGTGPTGELFF. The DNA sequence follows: TGTGCCACCAGCAGAACCGGGACTGGGCCAACCGGGGAGCTGTTTTTT.